The 7 T cell receptor beta chains given below trace back to one sample, sequenced in a study of cytomegalovirus exposure and HLA in healthy donors. PCR amplification relied on 60 Vbeta primers (plus 13 Jbeta primers). Only in-frame clones appear in the TCRdb table, and some are missing; sequencing was by immunoSEQ multiplex PCR. The table lists under 40,000 clones, 80% of them singletons. The sample comprised PBMCs. The receptors were gathered from a male donor in good health and CMV-seronegative.

The rearrangement uses TRBV5-1 and TRBJ2-1, with 15 bases aligning to TRBD2. CDR1 is SGHRS, CDR2 YFSETQ, per germline. Trimming at V came to 6 bases and at J to 3 bases, leaving 13 bases not matched to a gene. CDR3 size: 19 residues. CDR3 protein: CASIGGGTSGRSDYNEQFF. The DNA for the CDR3 is TGCGCCAGCATAGGAGGGGGGACTAGCGGGAGGTCGGACTACAATGAGCAGTTCTTC.

The chain joins TRBV30 to TRBJ1-3; D might be TRBD1 (5 bases). Germline-derived CDR1 and CDR2 are GTSNPN and SVGIG (reference sequence). CDR3 length: 15 residues. Trimming stripped 2 bases from V and 4 bases from J, with 15 bases between. The CDR3 nucleotides read TGTGCCTGGAGTCCAGGGTTTGCGCAGGGAAACACCATATATTTT. It specifies CAWSPGFAQGNTIYF.

The chain carries TRBV30 and TRBJ1-1, with TRBD1 identical over 7 bases. Trimming at V came to 3 bases and at J to 5 bases, leaving 9 bases not matched to a gene. This CDR3 has 14 amino acids. Germline V CDR1 and CDR2: GTSNPN, SVGIG (reference sequence). CDR3 in DNA: TGTGCCTGGAGCGCGACAGGGATGAGGACTGAAGCTTTCTTT. It specifies CAWSATGMRTEAFF.

V and J are TRBV6-1 and TRBJ1-2; 8 bases are a match to TRBD1. Trimming took 4 bases from V and 10 from J; bases not matched to a gene: 14. The CDR3 length is 15 residues. Germline V lookup: CDR1 MNHNS, CDR2 SASEGT. The CDR3 DNA is TGTGCCAGCAGTGTATGGACAGGGACCGTTCGTGACTACACCTTC. Protein product: CASSVWTGTVRDYTF.

CDR3 in DNA: TGTGCCAGCAGTGATGGTATCCGGGGGTACACTGAAGCTTTCTTT. Translation: CASSDGIRGYTEAFF. The chain uses TRBV6-1 and TRBJ1-1, with D tentatively TRBD1 (5 bases). Trimming stripped 3 bases from V and 3 bases from J, with 14 bases between. Looked up from germline, CDR1 is MNHNS and CDR2 is SASEGT. The CDR3 runs to 15 residues.

This clone was recorded once. CDR3 DNA: TGTGCCAGCAGCCCTCGACAGGGAGTTTCACCCCTCCACTTT. Residues: CASSPRQGVSPLHF. The rearrangement uses TRBV7-6 and TRBJ1-6; TRBD1 matches at 7 bases. This CDR3 has 14 amino acids. V lost 5 bases and J lost 9; bases outside the gene matches: 7. Germline-derived CDR1 and CDR2 are SGHVS and FNYEAQ.

The chain couples TRBV2 to TRBJ1-1; TRBD1 might be the D (6 bases). This CDR3 is 12 amino acids long. V lost 5 bases and J lost 8, with 12 bases in between. Germline V gene data show CDR1 as SNHLY and CDR2 as FYNNEI. The CDR3: CASSRRTEEAFF. DNA for the CDR3: TGTGCCAGCAGTCGGAGGACAGAAGAAGCTTTCTTT.